This is a list of T cell receptor beta chains from one sample in a study of T-cell reconstitution after alpha-beta-depleted transplantation in children. TCRdb used MiXCR to reprocess the PCR reads, holding one entry per CDR3 protein. Seen here are around 580,000 distinct CDR3 sequences, roughly a quarter observed once, and the top ten hold 30% to 45%. This sample comprised PBMCs, obtained before TCRalphabeta/CD19-depleted stem cell transplant. These receptor sequences come from a boy younger than two with Wiskott-Aldrich syndrome, due to receive a stem cell transplant. CDR3s include the opening cysteine and the closing phenylalanine or tryptophan. D genes are given only for firm matches. The size field is filled for only some rows; it gives once, few, many or a size class.

j_gene	d_gene	abundance	v_gene	CDR3aa
TRBJ2-1	TRBD1	-	TRBV5-1	CASSHGQGSPYNEQFF
TRBJ2-7	TRBD2	-	TRBV6-1	CASSPQREGYEQYF
TRBJ2-1	-	few	TRBV10-3	CAISESGTTHNEQLF
TRBJ2-3	-	few	TRBV5-1	CASSLNGRDTQYF
TRBJ2-7	TRBD1	few	TRBV7-3	CASSSGQEGSGEQYF
TRBJ1-1	-	few	TRBV12-3/TRBV12-4	CASSLRGTSEAFF
TRBJ2-2	-	few	TRBV4-1	CASSQDTGNTGELFF
TRBJ2-1	-	once	TRBV7-9	CASSLVENEQFF
TRBJ2-2	TRBD1	few	TRBV7-8	CASSQITGDTGELFF
TRBJ2-5	TRBD2	-	TRBV4-1	CASSPEGEREGGLAGEETQYF
TRBJ2-1	TRBD1	few	TRBV12-3/TRBV12-4	CASSSSDPGQGLDEQFF
TRBJ2-7	-	few	TRBV6-1	CASRKGGSAYEQYF
TRBJ2-7	-	-	TRBV5-1	CASSLGPAGPGTSYEQYF